The following is a T cell receptor beta chain sequence with its context. This specimen comes from a study of control samples from healthy donors and cancer patients. With V trimmed by 7 bases and J by 6 bases, 3 bases remained unmatched. From germline, CDR1 is MNHEY and CDR2 SVGAGI. The CDR3 consists of 13 residues. The table came from immunoSEQ multiplex PCR; TCRdb's copy has only in-frame clones and leaves some out. This sample has 90,000 to 100,000 clones, with around three quarters found just once. The chain carries TRBV6-5 and TRBJ1-6, with 7 bases that match TRBD1. The clonotype was recovered from a woman in her thirties in good health. What was sequenced was blood. The CDR3 region is CASTGGFNSPLHF. The CDR3 DNA reads TGTGCCAGCACAGGGGGTTTTAATTCACCCCTCCACTTT.